This T cell receptor (beta chain) was sequenced for a study of blood T cell repertoires in COVID-19. Study background: Samples came from the United States, Italy and Spain, spanning acute and convalescent COVID-19. T cells, B-cell-depleted T cells, or PBMCs supplied cDNA or gDNA.

Authors' data handling: Reference gene primer amplification in the assay estimated nucleated cell counts. Assay used: immunoSEQ multiplex PCR; TCRdb lists only in-frame clones, some missing. V and J calls and clone size are copied from that table; D and trimming were computed from the DNA. This table has around 110,000 clones, roughly four fifths appearing once. Looked up from germline, CDR1 is SNHLY and CDR2 is FYNNEI. The CDR3 covers 13 residues. The V end lost 5 bases, the J end lost 9 bases, and 14 bases lay between the germline ends. This sequence originates from a woman aged 55-69 years with acute or convalescent COVID-19. Sequenced: peripheral blood. The rearrangement links TRBV2 to TRBJ2-1; tentatively, D is TRBD1 (6 bases). The CDR3 nucleotides read TGTGCCAGCAGTAGTTTGGGGGCGGGTGAGCAGTTCTTC. Protein product: CASSSLGAGEQFF.